Listed here are 15 T cell receptor beta chains from one sample, sequenced in a study of blood T cell repertoires in COVID-19. Using immunoSEQ multiplex PCR, the repertoire was profiled, and TCRdb retains in-frame clones only, with some absent. The sample lists 110,000 to 150,000 clones; just under 90% were seen once. The material sequenced was peripheral blood. These TCRs come from a woman in her 40s with acute or convalescent COVID-19.

In this sample, this clone turned up once. The chain uses TRBV11-2 and TRBJ2-5, with 8 bases aligning to TRBD1. CDR1 and CDR2 from the germline V gene are SGHAT and FQNNGV. V trimming: 3 bases; J trimming: 5 bases; junction bases outside the gene matches: 5. CDR3 size: 14 residues. The CDR3 DNA reads TGTGCCAGCAGCTTTACAGGGGGGCAGGAGACCCAGTACTTC. Its translation: CASSFTGGQETQYF.

The chain combines TRBV7-2 with TRBJ1-4; D is uncertain. Germline CDR1 and CDR2: SGHTA and FQGNSA. Trimming took 3 bases from V and 4 from J, leaving 6 bases between them. The CDR3 totals 13 residues. The CDR3 here is CASSFVSNEKLFF. The CDR3 bases are TGTGCCAGCAGCTTTGTCAGTAATGAAAAACTGTTTTTT.

This chain connects TRBV7-2 to TRBJ2-1; D might be TRBD2 (5 bases). Between the trimmed V and J ends, which lost 3 bases and 1 base, there was a span of 7 bases. Germline CDR1 and CDR2: SGHTA and FQGNSA. This CDR3 is 14 amino acids long. CDR3 DNA: TGTGCCAGCAGCTTTCGCGGGTCCTACAATGAGCAGTTCTTC. This sequence encodes CASSFRGSYNEQFF.

The rearrangement joins TRBV14 to TRBJ2-7, with a tentative D call TRBD2 (5 bases). The V and J ends lost 0 bases and 3 bases respectively, with 9 bases between them. This CDR3 comprises 14 residues. The germline V gene has CDR1 SGHDN and CDR2 FVKESK. This chain's CDR3 is CASSQESRGYEQYF. The CDR3 coding sequence is TGTGCCAGCAGCCAAGAAAGTCGGGGCTACGAGCAGTACTTC.

This clone was detected once. This sequence joins TRBV5-6 and TRBJ2-3, with 10 bases matching TRBD2. The germline CDR1 and CDR2 sequences are SGHDT and YYEEEE. The CDR3 runs to 16 residues. V was pared by 2 bases and J by 1 base, with 4 bases of the junction left unmatched. The CDR3 bases are TGTGCCAGCAGCTTTAGCGGGGGGCCTGGCACAGATACGCAGTATTTT. Translating gives CASSFSGGPGTDTQYF.

This chain connects TRBV7-2 to TRBJ2-7; TRBD1 agrees at 8 bases. The trim removed 4 bases at V and 6 bases at J, leaving 5 bases unmatched. The CDR3 loop spans 13 amino acids. Germline CDR1 reads SGHTA; CDR2 reads FQGNSA. CDR3 in DNA: TGTGCCAGCAGCTCCCAACAGGGGGGCGAGCAGTACTTC. Translated: CASSSQQGGEQYF.

CDR3: CASSFLGGPYEQYF. Written as DNA, the CDR3 is TGTGCCAGCAGCTTTCTAGGGGGCCCCTACGAGCAGTACTTC. V usage is TRBV7-9 and J usage is TRBJ2-7, with 7 bases matching TRBD1. Per germline, CDR1 SEHNR and CDR2 FQNEAQ (reference sequence). The CDR3 is 14 residues long. J was trimmed by 2 bases and V by 3 bases; bases with no gene match: 4.

V usage is TRBV4-2 and J usage is TRBJ2-1; 7 bases map to TRBD2. This CDR3 contains 15 residues. The trim removed 7 bases at V and 10 bases at J, leaving 16 bases unmatched. Germline-derived CDR1 and CDR2 are LGHNA and YNFKEQ. The DNA for the CDR3 is TGTGCCAGCAAAGCCCAGCCGGGGGGTTTGATGGAGCAGTTCTTC. It translates to CASKAQPGGLMEQFF.

The chain combines TRBV19 with TRBJ1-6, with a weak D call TRBD1 (5 bases). Trimming took off 5 bases at V and 10 bases at J, with 9 bases between the two ends. The CDR3 contains 12 residues. Germline CDR1 and CDR2: LNHDA and SQIVND (reference sequence). The CDR3 spells CASSPPGSPLHF. In DNA, the CDR3 is TGTGCCAGTAGTCCTCCAGGGTCACCCCTCCACTTT.

The J gene is TRBJ2-1, the V gene TRBV5-1, with a possible D match to TRBD1 (6 bases). This CDR3 is built from 12 residues. Germline values: CDR1 SGHRS, CDR2 YFSETQ. Trimming left V 3 bases short and J 9 bases short, with 10 bases between. The CDR3 here is CASSSQGFEQFF. CDR3 DNA sequence: TGCGCCAGCAGCTCCCAGGGGTTTGAGCAGTTCTTC.

V is TRBV15 and J is TRBJ1-2; a possible D gene is TRBD1 (5 bases). This CDR3 contains 13 residues. Germline V gene lookup returns CDR1 LNHNV and CDR2 YYDKDF (reference sequence). The V gene lost 6 bases and the J gene lost 4 bases, with 12 bases spanning the gap. CDR3 sequence (DNA): TGTGCCACCAGTCGGGACTTCTCCTATGGCTACACCTTC. Protein: CATSRDFSYGYTF.

A few counts support this clone. V gene TRBV6-2 or TRBV6-3 combines with J gene TRBJ1-6, with D hard to call. This CDR3 is 11 amino acids long. Germline CDR1 reads MNHEY; CDR2 reads SVGEGT. Trimming took 5 bases from V and 16 from J, leaving 12 bases between them. CDR3 DNA sequence: TGTGCCAGCAGTAAGACGGAGGCTCTCCACTTT. Its protein is CASSKTEALHF.

The chain links TRBV7-3 to TRBJ2-6; D may be TRBD1 (5 bases). V was trimmed by 5 bases and J by 2 bases, leaving 10 bases between them. Looked up from germline, CDR1 is SGHTA and CDR2 is FQGTGA. The CDR3 runs to 15 residues. CDR3 region: CASSGQGAGANVLTF. The CDR3 bases are TGTGCCAGCAGCGGCCAGGGTGCTGGGGCCAACGTCCTGACTTTC.

The chain uses TRBV6-6 and TRBJ1-2, with D perhaps matching TRBD1 (5 bases). V was trimmed by 8 bases and J by 2 bases, leaving 15 bases between them. CDR1 and CDR2 (germline): MNHNY, SVGAGI (reference sequence). The length of the CDR3 is 14 residues. This CDR3 is CASSKRAGNYGYTF. As DNA, the CDR3 is TGTGCCAGCTCAAAACGGGCAGGGAACTATGGCTACACCTTC.

This clone was counted a few times. Other nucleotide sequences from this sample produce the same CDR3. This chain joins TRBV5-1 and TRBJ2-5, with 9 bases fitting TRBD2. Per germline, CDR1 SGHRS and CDR2 YFSETQ. Trimming removed 1 base from V and 2 bases from J; junction bases left unmatched: 3. This CDR3 spans 15 amino acids. The CDR3 is CASSLRLAGQETQYF. The CDR3 region has the DNA TGCGCCAGCAGCTTGCGCCTAGCGGGGCAAGAGACCCAGTACTTC.